The sequence of this T cell receptor (beta chain) was determined in a study of response to subunit inactivated influenza vaccine. TCRdb redid the calling of the RT-PCR reads with MiXCR, one entry per CDR3 protein. Among roughly 790,000 distinct CDR3 sequences listed, about 20% were seen once. Study-wide points: The authors suggested that few new T cells are recruited per seasonal influenza vaccination.

The V segment lost 3 bases and the J segment 1 base; nucleotides outside the gene matches: 3. This CDR3 is built from 16 residues. Germline V gene data show CDR1 as SGHRS and CDR2 as YFSETQ. There are a few counts of this clonotype. Its antigen remains unidentified. The TCR comes from a man aged 45-65 years who received an inactivated influenza vaccine. The material was PBMCs from blood, obtained about 5 days after vaccination. The rearrangement uses TRBV5-1 and TRBJ2-2; 10 nucleotides align to TRBD2. This chain's CDR3 is CASSSLAGGNTGELFF. Written as DNA, the CDR3 is TGCGCCAGCAGCTCCTTAGCGGGAGGGAACACCGGGGAGCTGTTTTTT.